The entry below gives a single T cell receptor beta chain sequence along with its context. What it binds is not known. Trimming left V 0 bases short and J 4 bases short, with 12 bases between. Germline V gives CDR1 SGHRS, CDR2 YFSETQ. This CDR3 has 15 residues. These data come from a study of shared clonotypes between healthy human individuals. About 200 ng DNA, 30,000 or so T cell genomes, went into each sorted-subset replicate PCR. The repertoire was sequenced with immunoSEQ multiplex PCR; TCRdb's copy has only in-frame clones and lacks some. The profile covers roughly 2.2 million clones, with 80% to 95% appearing a single time and 0.3% to 0.4% taken by the ten largest. Overall study results and limits: Estimated richness values were generally larger in naive subsets than in memory subsets.

CD4+ cells underwent separation, giving CD45RA+ naive and CD45RA-negative memory subsets. The sequence derives from a man in his late teens or twenties in good health. Some clones in this sample may be carry-over from other donors' samples. The V gene is TRBV5-1, the J gene TRBJ2-3; possibly TRBD1 or TRBD2 for D (5 bases each). Sample: naive CD4+ T cells from PBMCs. Subset in this sample: CD45RA+ positively selected. The CDR3 region is CASSLEGARADTQYF. The DNA for the CDR3 is TGCGCCAGCAGCTTGGAGGGAGCCAGGGCAGATACGCAGTATTTT.